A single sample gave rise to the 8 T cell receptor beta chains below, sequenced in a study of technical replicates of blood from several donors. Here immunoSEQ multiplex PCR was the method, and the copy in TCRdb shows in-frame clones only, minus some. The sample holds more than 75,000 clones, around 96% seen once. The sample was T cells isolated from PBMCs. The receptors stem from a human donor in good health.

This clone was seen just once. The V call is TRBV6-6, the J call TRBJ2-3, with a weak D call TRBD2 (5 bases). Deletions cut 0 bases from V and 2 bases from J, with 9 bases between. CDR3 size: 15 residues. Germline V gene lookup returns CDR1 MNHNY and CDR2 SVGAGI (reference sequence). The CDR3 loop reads CASSYSRELTDTQYF. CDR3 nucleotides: TGTGCCAGCAGTTACTCGAGGGAACTCACAGATACGCAGTATTTT.

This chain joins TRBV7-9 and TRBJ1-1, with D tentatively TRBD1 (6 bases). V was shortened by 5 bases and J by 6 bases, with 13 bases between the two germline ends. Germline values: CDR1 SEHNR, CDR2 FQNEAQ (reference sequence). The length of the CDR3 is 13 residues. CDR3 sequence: CASSDFGGPEAFF. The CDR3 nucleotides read TGTGCCAGCAGCGACTTTGGGGGCCCTGAAGCTTTCTTT.

The CDR3 DNA reads as TGTGCCAGCAGTTTCGGGTACGAGCAGTACTTC. It encodes CASSFGYEQYF. The rearrangement links TRBV28 to TRBJ2-7; D remains ambiguous. The CDR3 loop spans 11 amino acids. Trimming left V 3 bases short and J 4 bases short, with 4 bases between. Germline V gene sequence: CDR1 MDHEN, CDR2 SYDVKM.

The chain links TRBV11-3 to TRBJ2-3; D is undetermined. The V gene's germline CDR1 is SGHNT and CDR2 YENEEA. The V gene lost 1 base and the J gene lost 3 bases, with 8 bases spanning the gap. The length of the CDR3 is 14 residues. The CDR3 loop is CASSLGLGTDTQYF. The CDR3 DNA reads TGTGCCAGCAGCTTAGGACTTGGGACAGATACGCAGTATTTT.

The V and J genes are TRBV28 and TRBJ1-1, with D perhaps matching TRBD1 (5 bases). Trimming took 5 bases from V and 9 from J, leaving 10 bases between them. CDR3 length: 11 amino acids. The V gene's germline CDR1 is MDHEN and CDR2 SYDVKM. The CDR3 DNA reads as TGTGCCAGCAGTCAGGGCAGTAAAGCTTTCTTT. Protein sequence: CASSQGSKAFF. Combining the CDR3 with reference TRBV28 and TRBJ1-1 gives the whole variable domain DVKVTQSSRYLVKRTGEKVFLECVQDMDHENMFWYRQDPGLGLRLIYFSYDVKMKEKGDIPEGYSVSREKKERFSLILESASTNQTSMYLCASSQGSKAFFGQGTRLTVV.

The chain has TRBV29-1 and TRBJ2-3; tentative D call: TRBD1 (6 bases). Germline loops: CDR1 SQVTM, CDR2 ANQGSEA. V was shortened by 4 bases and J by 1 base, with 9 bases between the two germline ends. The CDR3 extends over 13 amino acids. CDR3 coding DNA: TGCAGCGTTGCACAGGGCGGCACAGATACGCAGTATTTT. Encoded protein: CSVAQGGTDTQYF.

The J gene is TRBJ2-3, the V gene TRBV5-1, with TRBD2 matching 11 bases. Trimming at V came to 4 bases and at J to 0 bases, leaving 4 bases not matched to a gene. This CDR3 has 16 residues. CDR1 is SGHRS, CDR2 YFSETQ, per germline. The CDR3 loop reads CASSPVAGGSTDTQYF. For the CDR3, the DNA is TGCGCCAGCAGCCCGGTAGCGGGAGGGAGCACAGATACGCAGTATTTT.

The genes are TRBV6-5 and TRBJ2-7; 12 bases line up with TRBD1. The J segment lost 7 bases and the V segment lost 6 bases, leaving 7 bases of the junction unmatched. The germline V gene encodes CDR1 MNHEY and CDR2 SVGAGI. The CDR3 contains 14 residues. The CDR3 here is CASSRGQGASEQYF. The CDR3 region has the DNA TGTGCCAGCAGCCGGGGACAGGGGGCGAGTGAGCAGTACTTC.